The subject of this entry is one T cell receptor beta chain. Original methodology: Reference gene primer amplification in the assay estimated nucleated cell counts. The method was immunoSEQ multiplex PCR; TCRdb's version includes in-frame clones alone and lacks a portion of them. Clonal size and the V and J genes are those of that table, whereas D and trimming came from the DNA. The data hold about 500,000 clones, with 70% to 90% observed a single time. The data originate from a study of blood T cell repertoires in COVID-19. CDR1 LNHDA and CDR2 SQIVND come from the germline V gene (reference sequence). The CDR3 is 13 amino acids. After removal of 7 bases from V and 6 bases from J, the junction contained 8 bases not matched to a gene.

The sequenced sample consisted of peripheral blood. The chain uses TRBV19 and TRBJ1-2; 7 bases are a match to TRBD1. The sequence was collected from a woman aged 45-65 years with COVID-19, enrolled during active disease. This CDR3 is CASTRGTYDGYTF. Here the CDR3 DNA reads TGTGCCAGTACCAGGGGGACATACGATGGCTACACCTTC.